The clone carrying this T cell receptor beta chain was detected a few times. The data are from a study of response to subunit inactivated influenza vaccine. TCRdb re-called the RT-PCR reads with MiXCR, one entry per CDR3 protein. This table has fewer than 800,000 distinct CDR3 sequences, roughly 14% appearing once. The specimen comprised PBMCs from blood, sampled about 13 days after vaccination. The clonotype originates from a man aged 45-65 years who received an inactivated influenza vaccine.

The CDR3 DNA is TGTGCCAGCAGTTTAGGAACAGGGGCGACCTACGAGCAGTACTTC. Translated, it gives CASSLGTGATYEQYF. The V and J genes are TRBV28 and TRBJ2-7; 7 nucleotides align to TRBD1. Trimming cost V 2 bases and J 2 bases; bases outside gene matches: 6. The CDR3 spans 15 residues. In germline, CDR1 is MDHEN, CDR2 SYDVKM. Full variable domain (missing parts from reference TRBV28 and TRBJ2-7): DVKVTQSSRYLVKRTGEKVFLECVQDMDHENMFWYRQDPGLGLRLIYFSYDVKMKEKGDIPEGYSVSREKKERFSLILESASTNQTSMYLCASSLGTGATYEQYFGPGTRLTVT.